One and the same sample provided the 28 T cell receptor beta chains below, sequenced in a study of blood T cell repertoires in COVID-19. Sequencing was performed with immunoSEQ multiplex PCR; in TCRdb, only in-frame clones are kept and a portion is missing. The table lists some 80,000 clones, over 75% of them singletons. Input material: peripheral blood. The receptors were gathered from a man in his forties or fifties with COVID-19, enrolled during active disease.

The chain is built from TRBV5-1 and TRBJ2-6, with 7 nucleotides matching TRBD2. This CDR3 is 16 amino acids long. Unmatched junction bases numbered 1, after V lost 0 bases and J lost 1 base. Germline V gene lookup returns CDR1 SGHRS and CDR2 YFSETQ. CDR3 DNA: TGCGCCAGCAGCTTGGGGGAGGGATCTGGGGCCAACGTCCTGACTTTC. Amino acids: CASSLGEGSGANVLTF.

This chain connects TRBV5-5 to TRBJ2-1; D perhaps matches TRBD2 (5 bases). Trimming took 0 bases from V and 4 from J, leaving 14 bases between them. Germline V gene data show CDR1 as SGHKS and CDR2 as YYEKEE (reference sequence). The CDR3 is 16 residues long. The CDR3 DNA follows: TGTGCCAGCAGCTTGGAAATGACTACCCCTTACAATGAGCAGTTCTTC. The encoded protein is CASSLEMTTPYNEQFF.

The CDR3 DNA is TGTGCCAGCAGTTTCGAGGGGGCGACCTATAATTCACCCCTCCACTTT. It encodes CASSFEGATYNSPLHF. This sequence joins TRBV28 and TRBJ1-6; TRBD1 agrees at 7 bases. There are 16 residues in the CDR3. The trim removed 3 bases at V and 2 bases at J, leaving 4 bases unmatched. Germline V gives CDR1 MDHEN, CDR2 SYDVKM. The full variable domain, in which reference TRBV28 and TRBJ1-6 provide the parts outside the CDR3, is DVKVTQSSRYLVKRTGEKVFLECVQDMDHENMFWYRQDPGLGLRLIYFSYDVKMKEKGDIPEGYSVSREKKERFSLILESASTNQTSMYLCASSFEGATYNSPLHFGNGTRLTVT.

CDR3 DNA sequence: TGTGCCAGCAGCCAAGATCCGGGAGTTGAAGCTTTCTTT. It specifies CASSQDPGVEAFF. V usage is TRBV4-2 and J usage is TRBJ1-1; no firm D call. The germline CDR1 and CDR2 sequences are LGHNA and YNFKEQ. CDR3 size: 13 residues. V lost 0 bases, J lost 7 bases, and 9 bases lay in between.

The table lists this clone with many counts. DNA of the CDR3: TGTGCCAGCAGCTTGACAAACGAGAATGAAAAACTGTTTTTT. Amino acid sequence: CASSLTNENEKLFF. This rearrangement joins TRBV7-9 to TRBJ1-4; D ambiguous. The V end lost 3 bases, the J end lost 5 bases, and 10 bases lay between the germline ends. The CDR3 spans 14 residues. CDR1 and CDR2 from the germline V gene are SEHNR and FQNEAQ (reference sequence).

This chain uses TRBV28 with TRBJ2-1; TRBD2 aligns across 7 bases. Trimming took 7 bases from V and 0 from J; bases not matched to a gene: 6. The CDR3 extends over 15 amino acids. Germline CDR1 MDHEN, CDR2 SYDVKM. The CDR3 loop is CASNVGGSSYNEQFF. CDR3 in DNA: TGTGCCAGCAACGTGGGCGGGAGCTCCTACAATGAGCAGTTCTTC.

In its sample, this clone was seen a few times. CDR3 nucleotide sequence: TGTGCCAGCAGGGGACAGGGCCGGGATGGCTACACCTTC. This sequence encodes CASRGQGRDGYTF. This chain connects TRBV6-4 to TRBJ1-2; 9 bases match TRBD1. The germline gives CDR1 MRHNA, CDR2 SNTAGT. After removal of 6 bases from V and 6 bases from J, the junction contained 5 bases not matched to a gene. CDR3 length equals 13 residues.

The J gene is TRBJ2-6, the V gene TRBV28, with D perhaps TRBD1 (5 bases). The length of the CDR3 is 15 residues. The ends were cut back, 1 base at V and 4 bases at J, with 8 bases in the middle. The V gene's germline CDR1 is MDHEN and CDR2 SYDVKM. The chain's CDR3 is CASSLSGPGANVLTF. The CDR3 DNA follows: TGTGCCAGCAGTTTATCAGGGCCAGGGGCCAACGTCCTGACTTTC.

The J gene is TRBJ2-3, the V gene TRBV6-2 or TRBV6-3; maybe TRBD2 (5 bases). CDR3 size: 12 residues. Trimming took 5 bases from V and 9 from J, leaving 12 bases between them. Per germline, CDR1 MNHEY and CDR2 SVGEGT. The CDR3 here is CASSTTTTTQYF. Here the CDR3 DNA reads TGTGCCAGCAGTACGACTACGACAACGCAGTATTTT.

This chain links TRBV6-2 or TRBV6-3 with TRBJ1-5, with no clear D. Germline loops: CDR1 MNHEY, CDR2 SVGEGT. Trimming stripped 4 bases from V and 1 base from J, with 5 bases between. CDR3 length: 13 amino acids. CDR3 bases: TGTGCCAGCAGTTCACAGAGCAATCAGCCCCAGCATTTT. Its translation: CASSSQSNQPQHF.

This sequence joins TRBV30 and TRBJ2-2; 13 bases map to TRBD2. Unmatched junction bases numbered 5, after V lost 4 bases and J lost 3 bases. The CDR3 runs 16 residues. Germline CDR1 reads GTSNPN; CDR2 reads SVGIG (reference sequence). CDR3 in amino acids: CAWTPTSGRYTGELFF. CDR3 coding DNA: TGTGCCTGGACCCCGACTAGCGGGAGGTACACCGGGGAGCTGTTTTTT.

In this sample, this clone turned up a few times. The chain uses TRBV7-2 and TRBJ2-1; 8 nucleotides agree with TRBD2. V dropped 4 bases and J dropped 8; count of bases not matched to a gene: 4. Germline V gives CDR1 SGHTA, CDR2 FQGNSA. This CDR3 contains 13 residues. CDR3 bases: TGTGCCAGCAGCTCCGGACTAGCCTATGAGCAGTTCTTC. This translates into CASSSGLAYEQFF. Using reference TRBV7-2 and TRBJ2-1 for the parts outside the CDR3, the full variable domain is GAGVSQSPSNKVTEKGKDVELRCDPISGHTALYWYRQSLGQGLEFLIYFQGNSAPDKSGLPSDRFSAERTGGSVSTLTIQRTQQEDSAVYLCASSSGLAYEQFFGPGTRLTVL.

This clone was counted between two and nine times. This rearrangement joins TRBV6-1 to TRBJ2-7; 14 nucleotides match TRBD2. The CDR3 totals 17 residues. Germline values: CDR1 MNHNS, CDR2 SASEGT. Trimming took 0 bases from V and 3 from J; bases not matched to a gene: 4. The CDR3 sequence is CASSEAGTSGRSYEQYF. The CDR3, as DNA: TGTGCCAGCAGTGAAGCGGGGACTAGCGGGAGAAGCTACGAGCAGTACTTC.

This clone has just one count. The chain carries TRBV11-3 and TRBJ2-5; D unclear. The CDR3 is made up of 11 amino acids. V lost 11 bases to trimming and J lost 5 bases, with 12 bases between them. The germline gives CDR1 SGHNT, CDR2 YENEEA. In DNA form, the CDR3 reads TGTGCCCTTCTTGCAGGCGAGACCCAGTACTTC. Translation gives CALLAGETQYF. Together with reference TRBV11-3 and TRBJ2-5, the CDR3 gives the full variable domain: EAGVVQSPRYKIIEKKQPVAFWCNPISGHNTLYWYLQNLGQGPELLIRYENEEAVDDSQLPKDRFSAERLKGVDSTLKIQPAELGDSAVYLCALLAGETQYFGPGTRLLVL.

The chain is built from TRBV5-1 and TRBJ1-2; D is uncertain. The CDR3 contains 13 residues. Germline loops: CDR1 SGHRS, CDR2 YFSETQ. Trimming removed 0 bases from V and 6 bases from J, with 9 bases in between. The CDR3 spells CASSLASRDGYTF. The CDR3 nucleotides read TGCGCCAGCAGCTTGGCTAGCCGGGATGGCTACACCTTC.

This chain uses TRBV28 with TRBJ2-7; 7 bases map to TRBD2. This CDR3 is 12 amino acids long. After removal of 5 bases from V and 7 bases from J, the junction contained 5 bases not matched to a gene. Germline CDR1 MDHEN, CDR2 SYDVKM. Here the CDR3 DNA reads TGTGCCAGCAGTGGCCGGGAGGAGGAGCAGTACTTC. It codes for CASSGREEEQYF.

This rearrangement joins TRBV28 to TRBJ2-5; D possibly corresponds to TRBD2 (6 bases). CDR1 and CDR2 (germline): MDHEN, SYDVKM. The V gene lost 5 bases and the J gene lost 1 base, with 11 bases spanning the gap. The CDR3 runs to 14 residues. The CDR3 nucleotides are TGTGCCAGCAGTCCCCAGCGGGCCCAAGAGACCCAGTACTTC. Translating it yields CASSPQRAQETQYF.

This chain uses TRBV19 with TRBJ2-2; TRBD1 is a possible D gene (5 bases). CDR1 LNHDA and CDR2 SQIVND come from the germline V gene (reference sequence). The CDR3 covers 18 residues. The germline V and J ends were trimmed by 7 bases and 5 bases, with 26 bases remaining between them. CDR3 protein: CASTKSTGARVETGELFF. The CDR3, as DNA: TGTGCCAGTACCAAGAGCACAGGCGCAAGGGTGGAGACCGGGGAGCTGTTTTTT.

The chain recombines TRBV19 with TRBJ2-2; the match to TRBD1 covers 7 bases. The CDR3 is 18 amino acids. The junction had 13 bases not matched to a gene; V was cut back by 5 bases and J by 1 base. The V gene's germline CDR1 is LNHDA and CDR2 SQIVND (reference sequence). Written as DNA, the CDR3 is TGTGCCAGTAGTTCAACCCCCAGGGACAGCCAGAACACCGGGGAGCTGTTTTTT. Protein: CASSSTPRDSQNTGELFF.

The chain links TRBV28 to TRBJ1-1, with 9 bases fitting TRBD1. From germline, CDR1 is MDHEN and CDR2 SYDVKM. V lost 7 bases, J lost 0 bases, and 3 bases stayed unmatched. The CDR3 has 14 residues. The CDR3 DNA follows: TGTGCCAGCACTGGGGACAGGGTGAACACTGAAGCTTTCTTT. It specifies CASTGDRVNTEAFF.

In its sample, this clone was seen once. This chain joins TRBV6-5 and TRBJ2-6; D not certain. The CDR3 is made up of 15 amino acids. The germline V and J ends were trimmed by 8 bases and 1 base, with 12 bases remaining between them. Germline V gene lookup returns CDR1 MNHEY and CDR2 SVGAGI. The CDR3 DNA follows: TGTGCCAGCGCTATACGGTTTTCTGGGGCCAACGTCCTGACTTTC. It is translated as CASAIRFSGANVLTF.

This chain uses TRBV5-1 with TRBJ2-3; TRBD1 matches at 7 bases. V lost 3 bases and J lost 1; bases outside the gene matches: 2. The CDR3 is 14 amino acids. Germline assignment: CDR1 SGHRS and CDR2 YFSETQ. The CDR3 DNA follows: TGCGCCAGCAGCTCCGGACAGGGCACAGATACGCAGTATTTT. It codes for CASSSGQGTDTQYF. The full variable domain, with the rest looked up from reference TRBV5-1 and TRBJ2-3, is KAGVTQTPRYLIKTRGQQVTLSCSPISGHRSVSWYQQTPGQGLQFLFEYFSETQRNKGNFPGRFSGRQFSNSRSEMNVSTLELGDSALYLCASSSGQGTDTQYFGPGTRLTVL.

This rearrangement joins TRBV9 to TRBJ1-2, with a tentative D call TRBD1 (6 bases). Germline V CDR1 and CDR2: SGDLS, YYNGEE. CDR3 size: 12 residues. The ends were cut back, 4 bases at V and 5 bases at J, with 9 bases in the middle. CDR3: CASSPRGYGYTF. As DNA, the CDR3 is TGTGCCAGCAGCCCCAGGGGTTATGGCTACACCTTC.

The chain carries TRBV7-9 and TRBJ2-3, with TRBD2 matching over 9 bases. The CDR3 sequence is 17 residues long. The V segment lost 1 base and the J segment 7 bases; nucleotides outside the gene matches: 12. Germline V gives CDR1 SEHNR, CDR2 FQNEAQ (reference sequence). In nucleotides, the CDR3 is TGTGCCAGCAGCTTAGGGGGACTAGCCTCGTCTCGGAATACGCAGTATTTT. This sequence encodes CASSLGGLASSRNTQYF.

The J gene is TRBJ2-7, the V gene TRBV6-5; 7 bases are a match to TRBD1. V gave up 3 bases and J gave up 2 bases; unmatched junction bases: 1. The germline V gene encodes CDR1 MNHEY and CDR2 SVGAGI. This CDR3 has 13 amino acids. CDR3 sequence: CASSYQGAYEQYF. The CDR3 bases are TGTGCCAGCAGTTATCAGGGGGCCTACGAGCAGTACTTC.

The chain is built from TRBV11-2 and TRBJ1-5, with 8 bases fitting TRBD1. J gave up 2 bases and V 5 bases, and 5 bases lay outside the gene matches. The CDR3 totals 15 residues. Germline-derived CDR1 and CDR2 are SGHAT and FQNNGV. The CDR3 bases are TGTGCCAGCAGCCCCGGACAGGGAGGCAATCAGCCCCAGCATTTT. This codes for CASSPGQGGNQPQHF.

The rearrangement joins TRBV3-1 (or the pseudogene TRBV3-2) to TRBJ2-7; possibly TRBD2 for D (5 bases). The CDR3 has 13 amino acids. Trimming stripped 6 bases from V and 6 bases from J, with 15 bases between. The germline V gene encodes CDR1 LGHDT and CDR2 YNNKEL (reference sequence). The CDR3 region has the DNA TGTGCCAGCAGTCCCCTGGCTAGCCCCGAGCAGTACTTC. Protein sequence: CASSPLASPEQYF.

The genes are TRBV9 and TRBJ2-3; D not certain. V lost 3 bases, J lost 2 bases, and 10 bases lay in between. CDR1 is SGDLS, CDR2 YYNGEE, per germline. The CDR3 runs 14 residues. CDR3 bases: TGTGCCAGCAGCGCCCGGGTCACCACAGATACGCAGTATTTT. Protein product: CASSARVTTDTQYF.